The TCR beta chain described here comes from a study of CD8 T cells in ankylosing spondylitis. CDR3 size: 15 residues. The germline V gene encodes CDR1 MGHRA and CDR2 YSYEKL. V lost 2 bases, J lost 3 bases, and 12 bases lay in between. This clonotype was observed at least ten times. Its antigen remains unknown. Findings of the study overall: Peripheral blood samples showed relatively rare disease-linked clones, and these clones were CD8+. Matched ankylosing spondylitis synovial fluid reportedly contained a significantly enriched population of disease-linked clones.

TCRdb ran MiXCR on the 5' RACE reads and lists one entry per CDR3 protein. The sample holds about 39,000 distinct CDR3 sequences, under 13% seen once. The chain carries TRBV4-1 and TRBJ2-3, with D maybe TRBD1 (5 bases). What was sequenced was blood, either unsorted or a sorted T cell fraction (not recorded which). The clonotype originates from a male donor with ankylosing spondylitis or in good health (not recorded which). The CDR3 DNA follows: TGCGCCAGCAGCCAAACAGCCCAGGGTACAGATACGCAGTATTTT. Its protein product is CASSQTAQGTDTQYF.